This T cell receptor (beta chain) was sequenced in a study of human T cells and chemical hapten exposure. Overall study context: Patients got weekly scalp diphenylcyclopropenone doses over the roughly 24-week study.

There are many counts of this clonotype. What it binds is unknown. General observations from the study: PT1 expanded TCR counts and patch test score were linked, and their correlation was positive. TCRs exceeding a frequency of 1 in 1000 stayed unchanged under DPC sensitization.

In TCRdb, the RACE reads were re-called with MiXCR into one record per CDR3 protein. This table has about 40,000 distinct CDR3 sequences, approximately 10% appearing once. V was trimmed by 5 bases and J by 5 bases, leaving 13 bases between them. Looked up from germline, CDR1 is SGHVS and CDR2 is FNYEAQ. The CDR3 length is 14 residues. The time point here: pre-sensitization, week 0. The treatment here: therapeutic diphenylcyclopropenone sensitization with weekly scalp DPC. Only after blood had been drawn was each patch test applied. This TCR came from a man aged 25 to 45 with alopecia areata. Some clones in this sample may be carry-over from other donors' samples. This material consisted of whole blood, taken in connection with sensitization to the hapten diphenylcyclopropenone (DPC). V usage is TRBV7-6 and J usage is TRBJ2-1; no firm D call. The DNA of the CDR3 is TGTGCCAGCAGCCCCCGGGTCCGAAACAATGAGCAGTTCTTC. Its translation is CASSPRVRNNEQFF.